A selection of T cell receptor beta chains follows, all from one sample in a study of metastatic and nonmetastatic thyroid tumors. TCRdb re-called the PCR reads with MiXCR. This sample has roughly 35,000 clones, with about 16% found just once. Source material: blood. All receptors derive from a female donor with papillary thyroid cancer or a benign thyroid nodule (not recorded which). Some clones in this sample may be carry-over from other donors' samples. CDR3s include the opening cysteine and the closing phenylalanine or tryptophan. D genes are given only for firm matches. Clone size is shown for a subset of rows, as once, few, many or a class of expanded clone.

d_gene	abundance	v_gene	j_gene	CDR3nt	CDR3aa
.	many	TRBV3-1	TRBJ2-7	TGTGCCAGCAGCTTTGGGTCACGCAACTCCTACGAGCAGTACTTC	CASSFGSRNSYEQYF
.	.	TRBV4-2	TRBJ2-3	TGTGCCAGCAGCCAAGGGGGACTTCGGGTTCGCACAGATACGCAGTATTTT	CASSQGGLRVRTDTQYF
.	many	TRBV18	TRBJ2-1	TGTGCCAGCTCCCCCCCGAGGTACAATGAGCAGTTCTTC	CASSPPRYNEQFF
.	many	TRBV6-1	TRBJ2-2	TGTGCCAGCAGACAGGGCCCCCGCACCGGGGAGCTGTTTTTT	CASRQGPRTGELFF
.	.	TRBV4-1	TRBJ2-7	TGCGCCAGCAGCCAAGATGTCCAGAACCCCTACGAGCAGTACTTC	CASSQDVQNPYEQYF
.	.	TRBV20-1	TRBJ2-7	TGCAGTGCTGGCCCGGGACCTGCCTACGAGCAGTACTTC	CSAGPGPAYEQYF
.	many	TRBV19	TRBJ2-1	TGTGCCAGTGCCCGACGGGGGTCCTACAATGAGCAGTTCTTC	CASARRGSYNEQFF
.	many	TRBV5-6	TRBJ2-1	TGTGCCAGCAGCTTACGGAGTTATGAACCTACCCATGAGCAGTTCTTC	CASSLRSYEPTHEQFF
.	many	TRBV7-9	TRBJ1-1	TGTGCCAGCAGCTTAGCGGCCGGGACCTCCACTGAAGCTTTCTTT	CASSLAAGTSTEAFF
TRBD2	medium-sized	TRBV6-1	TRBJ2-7	TGTGCCAGCAGTGAAGCGCAGGGGAGCGGGAGCGAGCAGTACTTC	CASSEAQGSGSEQYF
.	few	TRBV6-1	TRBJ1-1	TGTGCCAGCAGACCAACGCCAGGAGGTCCGGTCACTGAAGCTTTCTTT	CASRPTPGGPVTEAFF
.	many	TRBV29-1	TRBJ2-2	TGCAGCGTTGAGTACAACGGGGAGCTGTTTTTT	CSVEYNGELFF
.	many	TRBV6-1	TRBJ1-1	TGTGCCAGCTACCGGGGCTTGGCTGAAGCTTTCTTT	CASYRGLAEAFF
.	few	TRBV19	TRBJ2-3	TGTGCCAGTAGTATGATACATGGGAGCACATATACGCAGTATTTT	CASSMIHGSTYTQYF
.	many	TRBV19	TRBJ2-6	TGTGCCAGTAGTATTCAACAGGGAGGCGGTGGGGCCAACGTCCTGACTTTC	CASSIQQGGGGANVLTF
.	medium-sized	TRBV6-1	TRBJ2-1	TGTGCCAGCATAGACAGGGTGGGGGGCAATGAGCAGTTCTTC	CASIDRVGGNEQFF
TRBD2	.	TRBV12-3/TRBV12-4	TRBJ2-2	TGTGCCAGCAGTGACTATAGCGGGATGGACACCGGGGAGCTGTTCTTT	CASSDYSGMDTGELFF
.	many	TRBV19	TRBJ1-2	TGTGCCACTACACAGGGTAGGAATGGCTACACCTTC	CATTQGRNGYTF
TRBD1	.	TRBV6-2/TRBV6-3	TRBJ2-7	TGTGCCAGCAGAACGGACAGGGGGCTTTCCGAGCAGTACTTC	CASRTDRGLSEQYF
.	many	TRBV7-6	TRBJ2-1	TGTGCCAGCAGCTCTCAGGACAACCAGGCCGGGGAGCAGTTCTTC	CASSSQDNQAGEQFF
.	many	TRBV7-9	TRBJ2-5	TGTGCCAGCAGCTTAGGCCTAGGGCCGGTCGAGACCCAGTACTTC	CASSLGLGPVETQYF
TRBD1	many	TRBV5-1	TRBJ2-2	TGCGCCAGCAGCTCGGATACCGGGACAGTGAACACCGGGGAGCTGTTTTTT	CASSSDTGTVNTGELFF
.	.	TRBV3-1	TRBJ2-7	TGTGCCAGCAGCCAGGGCCCCTACGAGCAGTACTTC	CASSQGPYEQYF
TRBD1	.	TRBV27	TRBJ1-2	TGTGCCAGCAGAGCCTCCGGGACAGCTAACTATGGCTACACCTTC	CASRASGTANYGYTF
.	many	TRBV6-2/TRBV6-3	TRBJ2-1	TGTGCCAGCAGCCTAATGGAGATCGGGGAGCGGGAGCAGTTCTTC	CASSLMEIGEREQFF
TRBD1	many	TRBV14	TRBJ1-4	TGTGCCAGCAGCCAAGATCGGGACAGGGTAGAAGGTGAAAAACTGTTTTTT	CASSQDRDRVEGEKLFF
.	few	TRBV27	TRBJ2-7	TGTGCCAGCAGTTTAGGACGAGGGGTTAGTGTATCCGAGCAGTACTTC	CASSLGRGVSVSEQYF
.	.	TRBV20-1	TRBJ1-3	TGCAGTGCTGGGTCCCTGGCAGGAAACACCATATATTTT	CSAGSLAGNTIYF
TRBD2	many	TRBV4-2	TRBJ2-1	TGTGCCAGCAGCCAAGATGGGTGGGGGACTAGCGGGACCAATGAGCAGTTCTTC	CASSQDGWGTSGTNEQFF
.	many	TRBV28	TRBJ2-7	TGTGCCAGCCTCTCCCAGCGGATATCCAAGCAGTACTTC	CASLSQRISKQYF
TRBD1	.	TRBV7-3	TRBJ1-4	TGTGCCAGCAGCAGGATCGGACAGGGGAGTGTGGATTCTGAAAAACTGTTTTTT	CASSRIGQGSVDSEKLFF
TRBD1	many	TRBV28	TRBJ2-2	TGTGCCAGCGGGACAGGGGGCAACACCGGGGAGCTGTTTTTT	CASGTGGNTGELFF
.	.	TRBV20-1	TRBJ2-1	TGCAGTGCTAGAGGAGAATGGGGCCTTTTGTACAATGAGCAGTTCTTC	CSARGEWGLLYNEQFF
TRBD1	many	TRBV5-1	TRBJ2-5	TGCGCCAGCAGCTTTCCGACAGGGGACGAAGAGACCCAGTACTTC	CASSFPTGDEETQYF
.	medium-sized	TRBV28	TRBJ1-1	TGTGCCAGCACCTTAGGGAGGGTGGGGAACACTGAAGCTTTCTTT	CASTLGRVGNTEAFF
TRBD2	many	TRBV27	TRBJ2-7	TGTGCCAGCAGTTTCGCGGGAGGGCCCTCCTACGAGCAGTACTTC	CASSFAGGPSYEQYF
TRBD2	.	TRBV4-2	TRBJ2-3	TGTGCCAGCAGCCAAGATGGAGCCTGGCATCGGGAGGCGGATACGCAGTATTTT	CASSQDGAWHREADTQYF
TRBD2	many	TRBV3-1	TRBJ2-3	TGTGCCAGCAGCCCGGGAGGGCCCTCAGATACGCAGTATTTT	CASSPGGPSDTQYF
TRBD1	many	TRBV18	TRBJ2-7	TGTGCCAGCTCACCGGGGACAGGGACCGAGCAGTACTTC	CASSPGTGTEQYF
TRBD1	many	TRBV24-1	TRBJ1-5	TGTGCCACCAGTCGACAGGGAAATCAGCCCCAGCATTTT	CATSRQGNQPQHF
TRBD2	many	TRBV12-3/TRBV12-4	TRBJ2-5	TGTGCCAGCAGTTTCGGGGGGTCGGGAGAGACCCAGTACTTC	CASSFGGSGETQYF
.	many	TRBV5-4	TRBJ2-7	TGTGCCAGCAGCCCGCAAATAGGGGAGTCCTACGAGCAGTACTTC	CASSPQIGESYEQYF
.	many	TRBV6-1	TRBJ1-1	TGTGCCACCCGCCCAGGGAACACTGAAGCTTTCTTT	CATRPGNTEAFF
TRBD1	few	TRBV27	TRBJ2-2	TGTGCCAGCAGTCTCAACGGGACAGGGTGGACCGGGGAGCTGTTTTTT	CASSLNGTGWTGELFF
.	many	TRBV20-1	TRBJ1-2	TGCAGTGCTAGCCTCCCGCCTCGCACTCTCCACTTC	CSASLPPRTLHF
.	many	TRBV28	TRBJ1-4	TGTGCCAGCAGTTTATCTCGGGGGGCCGCGTCTAATGAAAAACTGTTTTTT	CASSLSRGAASNEKLFF
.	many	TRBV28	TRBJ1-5	TGTGCCAGCCTCCAGGGACATCGCAATCAGCCCCAGCATTTT	CASLQGHRNQPQHF
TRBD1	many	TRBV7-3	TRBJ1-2	TGTGCCAGCAGCCCAAGTGGGACAGGGCTCTATGGCTACACCTTC	CASSPSGTGLYGYTF
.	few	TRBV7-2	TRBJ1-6	TGTGCCAGCAGCTTTGGTTGGGGCGGAGTAGCTTCACCCCTCCACTTT	CASSFGWGGVASPLHF
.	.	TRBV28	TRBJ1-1	TGTGCCAGCAGTTTGCGAACTTCTGAAGCTTTCTTT	CASSLRTSEAFF
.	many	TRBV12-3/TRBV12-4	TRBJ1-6	TGTGCCAGCGCACCGGGGAGGAATTCACCCCTCCACTTT	CASAPGRNSPLHF
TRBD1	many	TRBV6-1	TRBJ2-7	TGTGCCAGGAAGGGGGCCCACGAGCAGTACTTC	CARKGAHEQYF
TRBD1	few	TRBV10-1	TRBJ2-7	TGCGCCAGCAGAGGCAGGGGGCAGGGCAACGAGCAGTACTTC	CASRGRGQGNEQYF
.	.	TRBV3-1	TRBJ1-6	TGTGCCAGCAGCCGGACCCATGACGGGAATTCACCCCTCCACTTT	CASSRTHDGNSPLHF
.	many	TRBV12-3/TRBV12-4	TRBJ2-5	TGTGCCAGCAAACAGGGTAGTGGAGAGACCCAGTACTTC	CASKQGSGETQYF
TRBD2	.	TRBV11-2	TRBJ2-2	TGTGCCAGCAGCTTCCCCCCCCCGGGGGGGTCTAACACCGTGGAGCTGTTTTTT	CASSFPPPGGSNTVELFF
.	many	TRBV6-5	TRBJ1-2	TGTGCCAGCAGTTACTCTGTTACCCATGGCTACACCTTC	CASSYSVTHGYTF